A selection of T cell receptor beta chains follows, all from one sample in a study of cytomegalovirus exposure and HLA in healthy donors. This table comes from immunoSEQ multiplex PCR, and its TCRdb copy is limited to in-frame clones, with some not included. The table has 150,000 to 200,000 clones, around 83% seen once. Specimen: PBMCs. The receptors were sampled from a man in his forties in good health and CMV-seropositive. The CDR3 runs from the conserved cysteine through the conserved F or W. Fields, in order: D gene, J gene, V gene, clone size, CDR3 protein, CDR3 DNA. A D gene is named only where the DNA matches it firmly. Size tells how often a clone was seen (once, few, many) or the class of an expanded clone, and some rows leave it out.

TRBD1 | TRBJ1-2 | TRBV19 | . | CASSIVDRDVYGYTF | TGTGCCAGTAGTATAGTTGACAGGGACGTCTATGGCTACACCTTC
TRBD1 | TRBJ1-1 | TRBV5-1 | . | CASSSGYLGQGAEAFF | TGCGCCAGCAGCTCAGGATACCTAGGACAGGGGGCTGAAGCTTTCTTT
. | TRBJ2-3 | TRBV29-1 | . | CSVVSTAGLPSTDTQYF | TGCAGCGTTGTTAGTACGGCGGGACTCCCTAGCACAGATACGCAGTATTTT
. | TRBJ1-2 | TRBV6-1 | . | CASSQDRPARYGYTF | TGTGCCAGCAGTCAGGACAGACCGGCTCGCTATGGCTACACCTTC
. | TRBJ2-7 | TRBV28 | . | CASSLRAGWAPWQYF | TGTGCCAGCAGTTTAAGGGCAGGGTGGGCGCCATGGCAGTACTTC
TRBD2 | TRBJ2-7 | TRBV28 | . | CASRLLAGGRYEQYF | TGTGCCAGCAGACTCCTAGCGGGAGGGCGGTACGAGCAGTACTTC
. | TRBJ1-2 | TRBV7-2 | few | CASSLTPQIRQKTNYGYTF | TGTGCCAGCAGCTTAACCCCACAAATAAGACAGAAGACTAACTATGGCTACACCTTC
. | TRBJ1-4 | TRBV29-1 | . | CSVYDSVATNEKLFF | TGCAGCGTTTACGACAGTGTTGCAACTAATGAAAAACTGTTTTTT
TRBD2 | TRBJ2-7 | TRBV27 | . | CASSLGGGSSYEQYF | TGTGCCAGCAGTCTCGGGGGGGGATCATCCTACGAGCAGTACTTC
. | TRBJ2-7 | TRBV28 | . | CASSLRQGGYEQYF | TGTGCCAGCAGTTTGCGACAGGGAGGCTACGAGCAGTACTTC
TRBD1 | TRBJ1-4 | TRBV7-3 | . | CASSPDRAMVKLFF | TGTGCCAGTTCTCCTGACAGGGCCATGGTAAAACTGTTTTTT
TRBD1 | TRBJ1-1 | TRBV6-1 | . | CASSVGQLDRAFF | TGTGCCAGCAGTGTGGGACAGCTTGATCGGGCTTTCTTT
TRBD1 | TRBJ2-7 | TRBV6-1 | . | CASIRQGGLAGEQYF | TGTGCCAGCATAAGACAGGGTGGTCTCGCGGGTGAGCAGTACTTC
TRBD1 | TRBJ2-2 | TRBV19 | . | CASNRGLAGELFF | TGTGCCAGTAACAGGGGGCTGGCCGGGGAGCTGTTTTTT
TRBD1 | TRBJ2-2 | TRBV5-1 | . | CASSRTGGPGELFF | TGCGCCAGCAGCAGGACAGGGGGCCCCGGGGAGCTGTTTTTT
TRBD1 | TRBJ1-2 | TRBV27 | . | CASSSIHRGLGYTF | TGTGCCAGCAGTTCGATCCACAGGGGGCTGGGCTACACCTTC
TRBD2 | TRBJ2-7 | TRBV5-6 | . | CASSSRGIAGAGEQCF | TGTGCCAGCAGCTCCCGGGGGATAGCGGGAGCGGGCGAGCAGTGCTTC
. | TRBJ2-3 | TRBV6-1 | few | CASKRQYGADTQYF | TGTGCCAGCAAGAGACAGTATGGGGCAGATACGCAGTATTTT
. | TRBJ2-1 | TRBV29-1 | . | CSAEEGSYNEQFF | TGCAGCGCAGAGGAGGGCTCCTACAATGAGCAGTTCTTC
TRBD2 | TRBJ2-1 | TRBV27 | once | CASSNTSSGRVF | TGTGCCAGCAGTAATACGTCTAGCGGGAGGGTCTTC
TRBD2 | TRBJ2-7 | TRBV5-1 | . | CASSGGLAGEISEQYF | TGCGCCAGCAGCGGGGGACTAGCGGGAGAGATTTCCGAGCAGTACTTC
. | TRBJ2-7 | TRBV11-2 | few | CASSSLPGSSYEQYF | TGTGCCAGCAGCTCCCTACCCGGGAGCTCCTACGAGCAGTACTTC
. | TRBJ1-2 | TRBV5-5 | . | CASSLFGGSRVNYGYTF | TGTGCCAGCAGCTTGTTTGGGGGCTCAAGGGTTAACTATGGCTACACCTTC
. | TRBJ2-1 | TRBV14 | . | CASSQDQLNEQFF | TGTGCCAGCAGCCAAGATCAACTGAATGAGCAGTTCTTC
. | TRBJ1-1 | TRBV5-4 | . | CAFIGINTEAFF | TGTGCCTTCATCGGGATCAACACTGAAGCTTTCTTT
TRBD1 | TRBJ2-7 | TRBV7-9 | . | CASSSRQGSSYEQYF | TGTGCCAGCAGCTCCCGACAGGGGAGCTCCTACGAGCAGTACTTC
TRBD2 | TRBJ2-7 | TRBV28 | . | CASSSPPSGRYEQYF | TGTGCCAGCAGTTCGCCCCCTAGCGGTCGATACGAGCAGTACTTC
. | TRBJ2-7 | TRBV27 | . | CASSYGSGIYEQYF | TGTGCCAGCAGTTATGGTAGCGGAATCTACGAGCAGTACTTC
TRBD1 | TRBJ2-7 | TRBV7-3 | . | CASSLVGQGVREQYF | TGTGCCAGCAGCTTAGTGGGACAGGGGGTTCGCGAGCAGTACTTC
TRBD1 | TRBJ2-3 | TRBV18 | . | CASSPIKQGAGTDTQYF | TGTGCCAGCTCACCCATTAAACAGGGGGCAGGCACAGATACGCAGTATTTT
TRBD2 | TRBJ2-2 | TRBV27 | few | CASSFLAGSGTGELFF | TGTGCCAGCAGTTTTCTAGCGGGATCGGGCACCGGGGAGCTGTTTTTT
. | TRBJ2-1 | TRBV7-2 | . | CASSPGRQGSKFF | TGTGCCAGCAGCCCAGGTAGGCAGGGGAGTAAGTTCTTC
TRBD1 | TRBJ2-7 | TRBV15 | once | CATSSEGTGDSYEQYF | TGTGCCACCAGCTCCGAGGGGACAGGGGACTCCTACGAGCAGTACTTC
TRBD1 | TRBJ1-2 | TRBV27 | . | CASSLRLQGPNYGYTF | TGTGCCAGCAGTTTAAGGCTACAGGGGCCCAACTATGGCTACACCTTC
TRBD2 | TRBJ2-1 | TRBV5-1 | . | CASKREYSYNEQFF | TGCGCCAGCAAGCGGGAATATTCCTACAATGAGCAGTTCTTC
. | TRBJ2-1 | TRBV27 | . | CASQTLYNEQFF | TGTGCCAGTCAAACTCTTTACAATGAGCAGTTCTTC
. | TRBJ2-3 | TRBV7-3 | . | CASRGRGSDTQYF | TGTGCCAGCAGGGGTAGGGGGTCAGATACGCAGTATTTT
. | TRBJ1-5 | TRBV28 | . | CASKPTQGSNQPQHF | TGTGCCAGCAAACCTACGCAGGGAAGCAATCAGCCCCAGCATTTT
. | TRBJ1-5 | TRBV27 | . | CASSASGRAQIAPQHF | TGTGCCAGCAGCGCCTCGGGGAGAGCACAGATCGCGCCCCAGCATTTT
. | TRBJ2-7 | TRBV30 | few | CAWSVSLTPQVTYEQYF | TGTGCCTGGAGTGTAAGTCTCACTCCCCAGGTCACCTACGAGCAGTACTTC
TRBD1 | TRBJ2-7 | TRBV29-1 | . | CSVETGVDYEQYF | TGCAGCGTGGAGACAGGGGTAGACTACGAGCAGTACTTC
TRBD1 | TRBJ1-1 | TRBV6-1 | . | CASSDPTGSSGTGVHTEAFF | TGTGCCAGCAGTGACCCCACGGGGAGTTCCGGGACAGGGGTCCACACTGAAGCTTTCTTT
TRBD2 | TRBJ2-7 | TRBV27 | once | CAAKPLAGDSYEQYF | TGTGCCGCTAAGCCCCTAGCGGGCGACTCCTACGAGCAGTACTTC
. | TRBJ2-1 | TRBV7-2 | . | CASSPLEDEQFF | TGTGCCAGCAGCCCGCTAGAAGATGAGCAGTTCTTC
. | TRBJ2-1 | TRBV7-8 | . | CASSLGVRGDEQFF | TGTGCCAGCAGCTTAGGGGTCAGGGGCGATGAGCAGTTCTTC
TRBD1 | TRBJ1-1 | TRBV7-6 | . | CASSLGTGTNTEAFF | TGTGCCAGCAGCTTGGGGACAGGGACGAACACTGAAGCTTTCTTT
. | TRBJ2-7 | TRBV5-1 | . | CASREQGHEQYF | TGCGCCAGCAGGGAACAGGGCCACGAGCAGTACTTC
. | TRBJ1-3 | TRBV28 | . | CASSPEGSGNTIYF | TGTGCCAGCAGTCCAGAGGGCTCTGGAAACACCATATATTTT
. | TRBJ2-7 | TRBV7-2 | . | CASSSTSFSYEQYF | TGTGCCAGCAGCTCAACTAGTTTTTCGTACGAGCAGTACTTC
. | TRBJ2-5 | TRBV18 | . | CASSPEESTQYF | TGTGCCAGCTCACCAGAGGAGTCGACCCAGTACTTC
. | TRBJ2-3 | TRBV7-8 | once | CASSTVLAADTQYF | TGTGCCAGCAGCACCGTACTAGCAGCAGATACGCAGTATTTT
TRBD2 | TRBJ2-3 | TRBV29-1 | . | CSVAGLQTSTDTQYF | TGCAGCGTAGCGGGACTCCAAACTAGCACAGATACGCAGTATTTT
. | TRBJ1-2 | TRBV9 | . | CASSVSGSSSYGYTF | TGTGCCAGCAGCGTTTCAGGCTCCTCCTCCTATGGCTACACCTTC